A single sample gave rise to the 16 T cell receptor beta chains below, sequenced in a study of blood T cell repertoires in COVID-19. Clones were sequenced by immunoSEQ multiplex PCR, and TCRdb holds only the in-frame ones, with some missing. The data show 150,000 to 180,000 clones, roughly 84% seen once. Sequencing was done on a sample of peripheral blood. All receptors derive from a woman aged 60 to 75 with COVID-19, enrolled during active disease.

The chain links TRBV30 to TRBJ1-6, with D hard to call. Deletions cut 2 bases from V and 4 bases from J, with 12 bases between. CDR1 is GTSNPN, CDR2 SVGIG, per germline (reference sequence). This CDR3 is 15 amino acids long. The CDR3 sequence is CAWSPSGRYNSPLHF. In DNA form, the CDR3 reads TGTGCCTGGAGTCCATCCGGGAGGTATAATTCACCCCTCCACTTT. The complete variable domain, with remaining parts taken from reference TRBV30 and TRBJ1-6, reads SQTIHQWPATLVQPVGSPLSLECTVEGTSNPNLYWYRQAAGRGLQLLFYSVGIGQISSEVPQNLSASRPQDRQFILSSKKLLLSDSGFYLCAWSPSGRYNSPLHFGNGTRLTVT.

The genes are TRBV19 and TRBJ1-2, with 7 bases fitting TRBD1. The V gene's germline CDR1 is LNHDA and CDR2 SQIVND (reference sequence). The CDR3 is made up of 14 amino acids. J lost 3 bases, V lost 5 bases, and 6 bases had no gene match. CDR3 nucleotide sequence: TGTGCCAGTAGTCCTGACAGGGTTGACTATGGCTACACCTTC. This gives the protein CASSPDRVDYGYTF. Combining the CDR3 with reference TRBV19 and TRBJ1-2 gives the whole variable domain DGGITQSPKYLFRKEGQNVTLSCEQNLNHDAMYWYRQDPGQGLRLIYYSQIVNDFQKGDIAEGYSVSREKKESFPLTVTSAQKNPTAFYLCASSPDRVDYGYTFGSGTRLTVV.

The J gene is TRBJ1-1, the V gene TRBV5-1; maybe TRBD1 (6 bases). With 3 bases removed from V and 1 base from J, the gap between germline ends came to 10 bases. The CDR3 length is 14 residues. CDR1 is SGHRS and CDR2 is YFSETQ in the germline V gene. The CDR3 DNA reads TGCGCCAGCAGCTCCCGGGACAAGAACACTGAAGCTTTCTTT. This sequence encodes CASSSRDKNTEAFF.

The chain joins TRBV5-4 to TRBJ2-1, with D possibly TRBD2 on 5 matching bases. The CDR3 covers 14 residues. Germline values: CDR1 SGHNT, CDR2 YYREEE (reference sequence). Trimming left V 7 bases short and J 2 bases short, with 13 bases between. The CDR3 nucleotides are TGTGCCAGCGCCCCGGGAAGTACCTACAATGAGCAGTTCTTC. Protein sequence: CASAPGSTYNEQFF.

The sample holds one count of this clone. The chain couples TRBV6-2 or TRBV6-3 to TRBJ1-4; D possibly corresponds to TRBD1 (5 bases). CDR3 length equals 17 residues. The germline V gene has CDR1 MNHEY and CDR2 SVGEGT. V gave up 6 bases and J gave up 3 bases, with 20 bases separating them. The CDR3 loop reads CASSPRQGRLANEKLFF. The DNA of the CDR3 is TGTGCCAGCAGCCCTCGTCAGGGTAGGCTAGCTAATGAAAAACTGTTTTTT.

This chain joins TRBV18 and TRBJ2-7, with 14 bases lining up with TRBD2. The trim removed 5 bases at V and 6 bases at J, leaving 12 bases unmatched. The CDR3 contains 17 residues. Per the germline V gene, CDR1 is KGHSH and CDR2 is LQKENI. CDR3: CASSFGTGTSGSSEQYF. The CDR3, as DNA: TGTGCCAGCTCATTCGGCACCGGGACTAGCGGGAGTAGCGAGCAGTACTTC.

The V gene is TRBV30, the J gene TRBJ1-2, with 8 bases aligning to TRBD1. The germline CDR1 and CDR2 sequences are GTSNPN and SVGIG (reference sequence). J lost 4 bases, V lost 2 bases, and 6 bases had no gene match. This CDR3 spans 14 amino acids. The CDR3 spells CAWSIPGGAYGYTF. The CDR3 DNA is TGTGCCTGGAGTATTCCAGGGGGCGCCTATGGCTACACCTTC.

The gene calls are TRBV6-5 and TRBJ1-1, with D unresolved. The germline V gene has CDR1 MNHEY and CDR2 SVGAGI. The V gene lost 8 bases and the J gene lost 5 bases, with 9 bases spanning the gap. The CDR3 sequence is 11 residues long. CDR3 DNA: TGTGCCAGCGATCAGGTAACTGAAGCTTTCTTT. It specifies CASDQVTEAFF.

The chain joins TRBV6-5 to TRBJ1-3, with D maybe TRBD1 (5 bases). Germline V lookup: CDR1 MNHEY, CDR2 SVGAGI. CDR3 length equals 14 residues. Between the trimmed V and J ends, which lost 2 bases and 4 bases, there was a span of 9 bases. The CDR3, as DNA: TGTGCCAGCAGTTACCAGGGAACGGGAAACACCATATATTTT. Translating it yields CASSYQGTGNTIYF.

The V and J genes are TRBV6-1 and TRBJ1-5; D perhaps matches TRBD1 (5 bases). The V gene's germline CDR1 is MNHNS and CDR2 SASEGT. Deletions cut 1 base from V and 2 bases from J, with 12 bases between. The CDR3 runs 16 residues. This chain's CDR3 is CASSEGAGNRNQPQHF. DNA for the CDR3: TGTGCCAGCAGTGAAGGGGCAGGGAATCGCAATCAGCCCCAGCATTTT.

This clone has only one observation. The rearrangement links TRBV9 to TRBJ2-7; 10 bases align to TRBD2. The CDR3 totals 16 residues. Germline V gene sequence: CDR1 SGDLS, CDR2 YYNGEE. Losses at the gene ends were 4 bases for V and 4 bases for J; bases not matched to a gene: 11. In nucleotides, the CDR3 is TGTGCCAGCAGCCCCCGGGTAGCGGGGGGCCAATACGAGCAGTACGTC. It codes for CASSPRVAGGQYEQYV.

As DNA, the CDR3 is TGCGCCAGCAGGCCCGGACAGGAAGAGACCCAGTACTTC. Translated: CASRPGQEETQYF. The genes are TRBV5-1 and TRBJ2-5; TRBD1 agrees at 7 bases. The CDR3 runs to 13 residues. Germline trimming cut 5 bases from V and 3 bases from J; bases unmatched to any gene: 4. Germline V lookup: CDR1 SGHRS, CDR2 YFSETQ. Using reference TRBV5-1 and TRBJ2-5 for the parts outside the CDR3, the full variable domain is KAGVTQTPRYLIKTRGQQVTLSCSPISGHRSVSWYQQTPGQGLQFLFEYFSETQRNKGNFPGRFSGRQFSNSRSEMNVSTLELGDSALYLCASRPGQEETQYFGPGTRLLVL.

The CDR3 spells CASSSSRAGVDGYTF. The CDR3 nucleotides are TGTGCCAGCAGCTCGTCCCGGGCAGGGGTTGATGGCTACACCTTC. The gene calls are TRBV7-3 and TRBJ1-2; possible D gene TRBD1, 6 bases. V was cut by 4 bases and J by 6 bases, with 18 bases left in between. The CDR3 extends over 15 amino acids. The germline gives CDR1 SGHTA, CDR2 FQGTGA.

The CDR3 loop reads CASSSSQNTEAFF. Written as DNA, the CDR3 is TGTGCCAGCAGCTCGTCACAGAACACTGAAGCTTTCTTT. This chain joins TRBV7-3 and TRBJ1-1; D is ambiguous. CDR3 length: 13 residues. Trimming removed 4 bases from V and 1 base from J, with 7 bases in between. CDR1 and CDR2 (germline): SGHTA, FQGTGA.

This clone was picked up one time. The chain employs TRBV4-1 and TRBJ2-7; D perhaps matches TRBD2 (5 bases). Germline assignment: CDR1 MGHRA and CDR2 YSYEKL. This CDR3 is 16 amino acids long. Trimming took off 0 bases at V and 0 bases at J, with 12 bases between the two ends. For the CDR3, the DNA is TGCGCCAGCAGCCAAGAAGAGCGGACTTTCTCCTACGAGCAGTACTTC. Residues: CASSQEERTFSYEQYF.

V gene TRBV18 combines with J gene TRBJ1-2; 8 bases map to TRBD1. The CDR3 is 16 residues long. Germline assignment: CDR1 KGHSH and CDR2 LQKENI. J gave up 4 bases and V 2 bases, and 9 bases lay outside the gene matches. CDR3 loop: CASSPSQGDFGYGYTF. As DNA, the CDR3 is TGTGCCAGCTCACCATCACAGGGGGACTTTGGCTATGGCTACACCTTC.